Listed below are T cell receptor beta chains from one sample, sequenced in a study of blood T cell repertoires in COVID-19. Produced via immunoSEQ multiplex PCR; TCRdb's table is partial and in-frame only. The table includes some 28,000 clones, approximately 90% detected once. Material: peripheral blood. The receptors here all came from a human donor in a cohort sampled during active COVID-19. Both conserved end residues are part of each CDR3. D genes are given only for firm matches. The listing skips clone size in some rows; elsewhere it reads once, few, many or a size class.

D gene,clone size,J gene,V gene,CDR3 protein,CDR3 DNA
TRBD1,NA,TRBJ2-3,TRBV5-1,CASSLQQGGTDTQYF,TGCGCCAGCAGCTTGCAGCAGGGGGGCACAGATACGCAGTATTTT
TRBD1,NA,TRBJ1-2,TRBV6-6,CASREGTGGAYDGYTF,TGTGCCAGCAGGGAGGGGACAGGGGGCGCGTATGACGGCTACACCTTC
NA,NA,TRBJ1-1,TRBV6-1,CASSVGPSGVVTEAFF,TGTGCCAGCAGTGTCGGCCCCTCAGGGGTCGTTACTGAAGCTTTCTTT
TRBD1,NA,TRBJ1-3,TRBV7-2,CASSPRTGGNTIYF,TGTGCCAGCAGCCCTCGGACAGGGGGAAACACCATATATTTT
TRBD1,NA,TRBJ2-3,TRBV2,CASKVGQNTDTQYF,TGTGCCAGCAAGGTGGGACAGAACACAGATACGCAGTATTTT
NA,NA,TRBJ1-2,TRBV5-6,CASSFGPTGHNGYTF,TGTGCCAGCAGCTTTGGCCCTACGGGACACAATGGCTACACCTTC
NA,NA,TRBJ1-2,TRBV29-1,CSVEYSLGVYGYTF,TGCAGCGTTGAATATTCTTTAGGGGTCTATGGCTACACCTTC
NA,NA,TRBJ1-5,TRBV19,CASRILNQPQHF,TGTGCCAGTAGAATACTGAATCAGCCCCAGCATTTT
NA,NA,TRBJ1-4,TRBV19,CASSKQGLGEKLFF,TGTGCCAGTAGTAAACAGGGCCTGGGAGAAAAACTGTTTTTT
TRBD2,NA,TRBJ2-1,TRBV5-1,CASSHSGTSGSYEQFF,TGCGCCAGCAGCCACTCCGGGACTAGCGGGAGCTATGAGCAGTTCTTC
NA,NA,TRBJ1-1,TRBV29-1,CSLVGAVNTEAFF,TGCAGTCTTGTGGGGGCAGTCAACACTGAAGCTTTCTTT
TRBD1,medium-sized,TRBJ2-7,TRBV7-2,CASSPRTGTGEQYF,TGTGCCAGCAGCCCCCGGACAGGGACCGGGGAGCAGTACTTC
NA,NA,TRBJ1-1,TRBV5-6,CASSLDGRTKNTEAFF,TGTGCCAGCAGCTTGGACGGTCGAACCAAGAACACTGAAGCTTTCTTT
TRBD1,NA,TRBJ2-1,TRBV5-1,CASSSDRATYNEQFF,TGCGCCAGCAGCTCCGACAGGGCCACCTACAATGAGCAGTTCTTC
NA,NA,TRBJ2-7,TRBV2,CASSDMGTSYEQYF,TGTGCCAGCAGTGATATGGGCACTTCCTACGAGCAGTACTTC
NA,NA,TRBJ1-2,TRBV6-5,CASSNGPGADYGYTF,TGTGCCAGCTCCAATGGGCCAGGGGCTGACTATGGCTACACCTTC
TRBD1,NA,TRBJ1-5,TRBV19,CASSITGGTGNQPQHF,TGTGCCAGTAGTATAACAGGGGGTACTGGCAATCAGCCCCAGCATTTT
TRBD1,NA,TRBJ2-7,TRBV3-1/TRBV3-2,CASSDSGTGIGEQYF,TGTGCCAGCAGCGACTCCGGGACAGGGATCGGCGAGCAGTACTTC
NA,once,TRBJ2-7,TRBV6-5,CASSEGTPDPEQYF,TGTGCCAGCAGCGAGGGGACTCCTGATCCCGAGCAGTACTTC